Listed below are T cell receptor beta chains from one sample, sequenced in a study of shared clonotypes between healthy human individuals. TCRdb keeps only in-frame clones here, not all; method: immunoSEQ multiplex PCR. The sample carries about 2.3 million clones, 92% recorded once. The specimen sequenced was naive CD4+ T cells from PBMCs. The receptors were gathered from a man aged 18 to 35 in good health. Some clones in this sample may be carry-over from other donors' samples. Each CDR3 is given with its conserved first and last residue. The D gene is left open where the match is weak. Only some rows state a clone size, as once, few, many or a class for expanded clones.

V gene	D gene	clone size	J gene	CDR3 protein	CDR3 DNA
TRBV6-1	TRBD1	few	TRBJ1-5	CASRDRGLSNQPQHF	TGTGCCAGCCGGGACAGGGGCCTTAGCAATCAGCCCCAGCATTTT
TRBV2	-	-	TRBJ1-5	CASSDRSFDSLSPQHF	TGTGCCAGCAGTGACCGTTCCTTTGACTCTCTCTCGCCCCAGCATTTT
TRBV6-5	TRBD2	once	TRBJ2-1	CASSPPGGTYNEQFF	TGTGCCAGCAGCCCCCCGGGAGGCACCTACAATGAGCAGTTCTTC
TRBV7-8	-	-	TRBJ1-4	CASSLARLGATNEKLFF	TGTGCCAGCAGCCTAGCCCGCCTGGGGGCAACTAATGAAAAACTGTTTTTT
TRBV27	-	-	TRBJ1-2	CASSPGVDSGYTF	TGTGCCAGCAGTCCCGGAGTCGACTCGGGCTACACCTTC
TRBV2	-	-	TRBJ1-4	CASKKTQPNEKLFF	TGTGCCAGCAAGAAGACCCAGCCCAATGAAAAACTGTTTTTT
TRBV19	-	-	TRBJ2-7	CASSTTGTPPNEQYF	TGTGCCAGTAGTACAACCGGGACTCCCCCGAACGAGCAGTACTTC
TRBV10-3	TRBD2	-	TRBJ2-1	CAISGGSSYNEQFF	TGTGCCATCAGTGGCGGGAGCTCCTACAATGAGCAGTTCTTC
TRBV5-1	-	-	TRBJ2-1	CASNLGGSNTNNEQFF	TGCGCCAGCAATCTGGGGGGATCGAACACCAACAATGAGCAGTTCTTC
TRBV5-4	-	-	TRBJ2-1	CASSFMISGVYNEQFF	TGTGCCAGCAGCTTCATGATTAGCGGAGTTTACAATGAGCAGTTCTTC
TRBV10-1	-	-	TRBJ1-4	CASRKWGNEKLFF	TGCGCCAGCAGGAAGTGGGGTAATGAAAAACTGTTTTTT
TRBV7-9	-	-	TRBJ1-4	CASSTQGLANEKLFF	TGTGCCAGCAGCACCCAGGGTTTAGCTAATGAAAAACTGTTTTTT
TRBV2	-	-	TRBJ2-7	CASSQSGPLREQYF	TGTGCCAGCAGTCAGTCCGGACCTCTCCGGGAGCAGTACTTC
TRBV5-6	-	-	TRBJ2-2	CASSLLAGELFF	TGTGCCAGCAGCTTATTGGCCGGGGAGCTGTTTTTT
TRBV6-1	TRBD1	-	TRBJ1-3	CASRERRGYNTIYF	TGTGCCAGCAGGGAGCGCAGGGGGTACAACACCATATATTTT
TRBV27	-	-	TRBJ1-3	CASRAAGRRGNTIYF	TGTGCCAGCAGGGCAGCGGGCAGGCGTGGAAACACCATATATTTT
TRBV7-9	TRBD2	-	TRBJ2-5	CASSLVGLAGQETQYF	TGTGCCAGCAGCTTAGTTGGGCTAGCGGGACAAGAGACCCAGTACTTC
TRBV19	TRBD2	-	TRBJ2-7	CASSVVAGYEQYF	TGTGCCAGTAGTGTGGTAGCGGGCTACGAGCAGTACTTC
TRBV27	-	-	TRBJ2-5	CASSVEETQYF	TGTGCCAGCAGTGTTGAGGAGACCCAGTACTTC
TRBV4-1	-	-	TRBJ2-5	CASSALVVGVVETQYF	TGCGCCAGCAGCGCCCTCGTTGTGGGAGTTGTAGAGACCCAGTACTTC
TRBV19	-	-	TRBJ1-3	CASSPFPRDTGNTIYF	TGTGCCAGTAGCCCCTTCCCCCGGGACACTGGAAACACCATATATTTT
TRBV9	TRBD2	-	TRBJ2-1	CASSTRTSGYNEQFF	TGTGCCAGCAGCACCCGGACTAGCGGCTACAATGAGCAGTTCTTC
TRBV10-1	-	-	TRBJ2-1	CASSELAAPEVDEQFF	TGCGCCAGCAGTGAGTTAGCGGCCCCGGAGGTCGATGAGCAGTTCTTC
TRBV18	TRBD2	-	TRBJ2-7	CASSPPGLAGAHEQYF	TGTGCCAGCTCACCACCGGGACTAGCGGGAGCTCACGAGCAGTACTTC
TRBV6-5	-	-	TRBJ1-1	CASSILGGGAFF	TGTGCCAGCTCCATTCTCGGCGGCGGAGCTTTCTTT
TRBV30	TRBD2	-	TRBJ2-1	CAWSPRTSGAGGNEQFF	TGTGCCTGGAGTCCCCGGACTAGCGGGGCGGGGGGCAATGAGCAGTTCTTC
TRBV6-6	TRBD2	-	TRBJ2-3	CASSLGLAGSTDTQYF	TGTGCCAGCAGTTTGGGACTAGCGGGGAGCACAGATACGCAGTATTTT
TRBV11-2	-	-	TRBJ1-4	CASSAGTSEKLFF	TGTGCCAGCTCCGCCGGGACAAGTGAAAAACTGTTTTTT
TRBV10-3	-	-	TRBJ1-1	CAISPREAAYRMNTEAFF	TGTGCCATCAGTCCTAGGGAGGCGGCATACAGAATGAACACTGAAGCTTTCTTT
TRBV5-4	TRBD1	-	TRBJ1-1	CASSSTGGNTEAFF	TGTGCCAGCAGCTCGACAGGGGGAAACACTGAAGCTTTCTTT
TRBV29-1	TRBD1	-	TRBJ1-1	CSVEDSRQGWYTEAFF	TGCAGCGTTGAAGATTCCCGACAGGGATGGTACACTGAAGCTTTCTTT
TRBV27	-	-	TRBJ1-5	CASSQNSGGLGWSQHF	TGTGCCAGCAGTCAAAACTCGGGTGGGCTTGGTTGGTCCCAGCATTTT
TRBV2	TRBD1	-	TRBJ2-5	CASTRDRQETQYF	TGTGCCAGCACCCGGGACAGACAAGAGACCCAGTACTTC
TRBV18	-	-	TRBJ2-5	CASSPGRGETQYF	TGTGCCAGCTCACCCGGGCGGGGAGAGACCCAGTACTTC
TRBV18	TRBD2	-	TRBJ2-5	CASSPKGLGVETQYF	TGTGCCAGCTCACCGAAGGGACTAGGGGTAGAGACCCAGTACTTC
TRBV7-2	-	few	TRBJ1-4	CASSLSWGEKLFF	TGTGCCAGCAGCTTGTCATGGGGTGAAAAACTGTTTTTT
TRBV5-4	-	-	TRBJ1-2	CASSDPQGGNYGYTF	TGTGCCAGCAGCGACCCGCAGGGTGGTAACTATGGCTACACCTTC
TRBV28	-	-	TRBJ2-7	CASSYSIPGGEQYF	TGTGCCAGCAGTTATTCTATACCCGGTGGGGAGCAGTACTTC